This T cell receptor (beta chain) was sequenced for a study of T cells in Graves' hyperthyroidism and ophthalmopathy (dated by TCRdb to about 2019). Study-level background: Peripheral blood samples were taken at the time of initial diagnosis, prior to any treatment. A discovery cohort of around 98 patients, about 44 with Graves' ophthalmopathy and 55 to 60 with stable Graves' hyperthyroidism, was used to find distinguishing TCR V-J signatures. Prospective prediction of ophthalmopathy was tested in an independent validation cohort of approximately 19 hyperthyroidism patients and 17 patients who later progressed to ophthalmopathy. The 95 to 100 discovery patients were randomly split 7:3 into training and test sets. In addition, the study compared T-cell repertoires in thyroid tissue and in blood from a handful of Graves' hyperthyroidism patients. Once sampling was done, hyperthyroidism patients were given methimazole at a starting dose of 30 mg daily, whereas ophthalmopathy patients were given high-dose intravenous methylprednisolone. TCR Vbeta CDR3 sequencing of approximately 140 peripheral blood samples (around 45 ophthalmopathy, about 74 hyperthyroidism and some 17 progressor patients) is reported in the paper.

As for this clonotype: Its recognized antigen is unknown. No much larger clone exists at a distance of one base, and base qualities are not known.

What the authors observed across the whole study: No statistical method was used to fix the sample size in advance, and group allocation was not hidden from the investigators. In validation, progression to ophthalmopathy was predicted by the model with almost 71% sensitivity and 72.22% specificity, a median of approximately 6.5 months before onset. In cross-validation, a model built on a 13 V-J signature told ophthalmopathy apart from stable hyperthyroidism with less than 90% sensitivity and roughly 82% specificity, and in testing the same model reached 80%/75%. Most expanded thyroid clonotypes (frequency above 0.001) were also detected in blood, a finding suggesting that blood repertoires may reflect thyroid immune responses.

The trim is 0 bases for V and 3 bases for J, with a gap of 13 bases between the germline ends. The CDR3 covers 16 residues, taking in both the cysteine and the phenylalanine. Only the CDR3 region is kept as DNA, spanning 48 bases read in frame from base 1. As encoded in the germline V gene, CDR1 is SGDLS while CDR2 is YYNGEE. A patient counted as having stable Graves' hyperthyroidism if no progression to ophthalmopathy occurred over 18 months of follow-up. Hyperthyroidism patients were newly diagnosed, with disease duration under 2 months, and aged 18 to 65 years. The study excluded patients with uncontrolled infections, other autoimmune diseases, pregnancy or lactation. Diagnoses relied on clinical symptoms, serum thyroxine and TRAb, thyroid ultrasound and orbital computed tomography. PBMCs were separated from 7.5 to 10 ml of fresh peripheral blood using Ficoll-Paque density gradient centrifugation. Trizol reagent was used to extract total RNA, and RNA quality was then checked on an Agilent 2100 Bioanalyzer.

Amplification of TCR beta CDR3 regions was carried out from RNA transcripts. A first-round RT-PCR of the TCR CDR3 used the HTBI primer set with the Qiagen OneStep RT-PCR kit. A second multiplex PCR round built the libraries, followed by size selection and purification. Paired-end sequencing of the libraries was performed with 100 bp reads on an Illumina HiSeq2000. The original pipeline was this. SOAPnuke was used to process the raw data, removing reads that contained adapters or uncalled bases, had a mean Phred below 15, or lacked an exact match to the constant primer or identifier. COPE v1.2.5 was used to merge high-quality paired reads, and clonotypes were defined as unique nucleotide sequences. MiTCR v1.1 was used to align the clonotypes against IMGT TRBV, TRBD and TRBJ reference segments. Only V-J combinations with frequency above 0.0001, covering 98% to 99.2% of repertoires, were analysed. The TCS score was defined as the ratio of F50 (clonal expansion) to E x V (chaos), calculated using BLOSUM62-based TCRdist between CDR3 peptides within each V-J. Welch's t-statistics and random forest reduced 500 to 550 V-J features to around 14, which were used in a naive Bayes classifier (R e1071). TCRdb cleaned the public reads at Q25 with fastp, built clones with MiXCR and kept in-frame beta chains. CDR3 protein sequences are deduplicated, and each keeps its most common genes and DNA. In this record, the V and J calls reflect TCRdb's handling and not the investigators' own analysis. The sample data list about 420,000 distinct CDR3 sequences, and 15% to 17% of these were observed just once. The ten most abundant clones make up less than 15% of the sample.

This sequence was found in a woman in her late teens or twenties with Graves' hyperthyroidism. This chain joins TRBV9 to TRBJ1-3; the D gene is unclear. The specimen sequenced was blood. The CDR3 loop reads CASSVDRRAFGNTIYF. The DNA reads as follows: TGTGCCAGCAGCGTAGATAGGAGGGCTTTTGGAAACACCATATATTTT. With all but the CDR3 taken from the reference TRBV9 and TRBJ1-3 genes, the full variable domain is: DSGVTQTPKHLITATGQRVTLRCSPRSGDLSVYWYQQSLDQGLQFLIQYYNGEERAKGNILERFSAQQFPDLHSELNLSSLELGDSALYFCASSVDRRAFGNTIYFGEGSWLTVV.